This T cell receptor (beta chain) was profiled in a study of T cell repertoires in cytomegalovirus infection. About the research overall: An indication of both CMV infection and matching HLA type came from public TCR beta signatures. Overall study findings and caveats: HLA-C-restricted CMV-specific TCR beta clonotypes prevailed in the ex vivo response.

Via MiXCR, TCRdb re-called the reads, giving one row per CDR3 protein. The repertoire has approximately 1,000,000 distinct CDR3 sequences, 25% to 40% of them found once; the top ten carry roughly an eighth. Regarding this clonotype: What it binds is not known.

Germline V gene lookup returns CDR1 SQVTM and CDR2 ANQGSEA. CDR3 length equals 17 residues. The V gene end was trimmed by 4 bases and the J gene end by 3 bases; junction bases not matched to a gene: 14. The receptor was derived from a human donor in good health (CMV status not recorded). Some clones in this sample may be carry-over from other donors' samples. Sequences were derived from cultured CD8+ T cells from PBMCs, sampled from culture after CMV antigen stimulation. V and J are TRBV29-1 and TRBJ1-4, with TRBD1 matching over 7 bases. CDR3 sequence reads: CSVVWAGGTVPNEKLFF. CDR3 sequence (DNA): TGCAGCGTTGTTTGGGCAGGGGGGACGGTGCCTAATGAAAAACTGTTTTTT.